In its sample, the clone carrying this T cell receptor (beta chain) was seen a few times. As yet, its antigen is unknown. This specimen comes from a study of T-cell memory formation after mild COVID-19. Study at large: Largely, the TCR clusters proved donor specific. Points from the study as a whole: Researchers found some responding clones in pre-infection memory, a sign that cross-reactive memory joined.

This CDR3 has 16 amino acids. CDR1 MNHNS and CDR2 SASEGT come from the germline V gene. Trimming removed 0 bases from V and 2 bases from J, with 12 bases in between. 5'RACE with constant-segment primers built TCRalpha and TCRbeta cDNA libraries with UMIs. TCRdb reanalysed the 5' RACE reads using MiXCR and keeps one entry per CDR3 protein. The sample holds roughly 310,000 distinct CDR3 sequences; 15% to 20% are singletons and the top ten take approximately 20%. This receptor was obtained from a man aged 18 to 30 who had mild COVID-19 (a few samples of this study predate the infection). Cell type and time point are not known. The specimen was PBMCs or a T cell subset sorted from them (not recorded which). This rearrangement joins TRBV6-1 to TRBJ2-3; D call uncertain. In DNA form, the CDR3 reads TGTGCCAGCAGTGAAGCCTTGGCAGGTCCCACAGATACGCAGTATTTT. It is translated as CASSEALAGPTDTQYF.